This section outlines one T cell receptor beta chain sequence together with its context. This entry belongs to a study of metastatic and nonmetastatic thyroid tumors. V lost 7 bases and J lost 7, with 19 bases in between. This CDR3 contains 14 residues. Among the patients, none had received any treatment before thyroid surgery. Via MiXCR, TCRdb re-called the PCR reads. Of about 85,000 clones listed, roughly 8.6% are singletons. Specimen: blood. This sequence originates from a female donor with papillary thyroid cancer or a benign thyroid nodule (not recorded which). Some clones in this sample may be carry-over from other donors' samples. The gene calls are TRBV12-3 or TRBV12-4 and TRBJ1-2; weak D call: TRBD1 (6 bases). DNA for the CDR3: TGTGCCAGCACCGAACTAGGGGGGGGAGTTGGCTACACCTTC. Its translation: CASTELGGGVGYTF.